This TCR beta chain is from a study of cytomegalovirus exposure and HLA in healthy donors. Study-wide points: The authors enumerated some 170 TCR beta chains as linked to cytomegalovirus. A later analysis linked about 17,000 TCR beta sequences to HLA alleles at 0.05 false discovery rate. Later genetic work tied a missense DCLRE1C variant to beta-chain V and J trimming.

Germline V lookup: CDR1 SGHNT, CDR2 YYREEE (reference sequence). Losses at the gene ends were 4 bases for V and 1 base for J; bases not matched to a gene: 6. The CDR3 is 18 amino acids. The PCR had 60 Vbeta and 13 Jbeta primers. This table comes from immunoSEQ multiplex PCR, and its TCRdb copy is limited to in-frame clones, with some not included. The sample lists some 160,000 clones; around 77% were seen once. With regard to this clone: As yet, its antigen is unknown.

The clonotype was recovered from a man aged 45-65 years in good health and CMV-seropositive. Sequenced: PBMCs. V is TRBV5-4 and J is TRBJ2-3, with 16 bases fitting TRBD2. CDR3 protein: CASSPGTSGGERTDTQYF. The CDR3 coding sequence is TGTGCCAGCAGCCCGGGGACTAGCGGGGGGGAGCGCACAGATACGCAGTATTTT.